The next 10 T cell receptor beta chains were all read from a single sample in a study of CD8+CD57+ T cells in acquired aplastic anemia. According to the study, genomic DNA was the template for TCR beta VDJ and CDR3 profiling. TCRdb reprocessed the reads via MiXCR and lists one record per CDR3 protein. The table includes 300,000 or so distinct CDR3 sequences, 45% to 70% detected once. Sequenced material: sorted CD4+, CD8+, or CD8+CD57+ T cells (not recorded which) from PBMCs. The receptor set was obtained from a human donor with severe aplastic anemia or a healthy control (not recorded which).

This clonotype was detected ten times or more. The chain recombines TRBV29-1 with TRBJ1-4; possibly TRBD1 for D (6 bases). The CDR3 is 13 residues long. V lost 6 bases, J lost 8 bases, and 16 bases lay in between. CDR1 and CDR2 (germline): SQVTM, ANQGSEA. Here the CDR3 DNA reads TGCAGCGTCCCAGGGGAAACTTGGGAAAAACTGTTTTTT. As protein: CSVPGETWEKLFF.

This clonotype came up many times. The chain combines TRBV3-1 with TRBJ1-1, with 8 nucleotides matching TRBD1. Trimming cost V 2 bases and J 10 bases; bases outside gene matches: 12. Looked up from germline, CDR1 is LGHDT and CDR2 is YNNKEL (reference sequence). The CDR3 contains 15 residues. The CDR3 DNA is TGTGCCAGCAGCCAATTTCAGGACAGGGATGTACGAGCTTTCTTT. This sequence encodes CASSQFQDRDVRAFF.

J is TRBJ2-3 and V is TRBV29-1; D is uncertain. The length of the CDR3 is 12 residues. Germline CDR1 and CDR2: SQVTM and ANQGSEA. V lost 3 bases, J lost 6 bases, and 10 bases lay in between. In nucleotides, the CDR3 is TGCAGCGTTGAGGCCATATTGGATACGCAGTATTTT. It specifies CSVEAILDTQYF.

The sample holds many counts of this clonotype. The rearrangement uses TRBV5-1 and TRBJ2-3; 7 positions match TRBD1. CDR3 size: 16 residues. Germline CDR1 reads SGHRS; CDR2 reads YFSETQ. After removal of 0 bases from V and 1 base from J, the junction contained 5 bases not matched to a gene. The CDR3 coding sequence is TGCGCCAGCAGCTTGGCCACAGGGGCGGGCACAGATACGCAGTATTTT. This encodes CASSLATGAGTDTQYF.

This clonotype was seen ten or more times. V gene TRBV7-3 combines with J gene TRBJ1-3; 7 nucleotides agree with TRBD1. Trimming at V came to 4 bases and at J to 2 bases, leaving 2 bases not matched to a gene. The CDR3 is made up of 14 amino acids. Per the germline V gene, CDR1 is SGHTA and CDR2 is FQGTGA. CDR3 in amino acids: CASSSGTAGNTIYF. CDR3 bases: TGTGCCAGCAGCTCCGGGACAGCTGGAAACACCATATATTTT.

This chain links TRBV7-9 with TRBJ2-3, with 7 bases identical to TRBD2. Germline values: CDR1 SEHNR, CDR2 FQNEAQ (reference sequence). Trimming removed 3 bases from V and 1 base from J; junction bases left unmatched: 1. The CDR3 has 14 amino acids. CDR3 sequence reads: CASSFGLGTDTQYF. DNA for the CDR3: TGTGCCAGCAGCTTCGGACTAGGCACAGATACGCAGTATTTT.

Comment on this clonotype: At one boundary the junction diverges from the germline segment, which might be a read error. The gene calls are TRBV9 and TRBJ1-3; the D is unclear. Per the germline V gene, CDR1 is SGDLS and CDR2 is YYNGEE. The CDR3 is made up of 17 amino acids. CDR3 residues: CACSASDRVSSGNTIYF. The CDR3 DNA reads TGCGCCTGCAGCGCCAGTGACCGGGTATCTTCTGGAAACACCATATATTTT.

This clonotype has a single count. V gene TRBV29-1 combines with J gene TRBJ2-3, with D perhaps TRBD2 (6 bases). The CDR3 is 16 residues long. CDR1 and CDR2 from the germline V gene are SQVTM and ANQGSEA. The V end was cut by 1 base, the J end by 4 bases, with 18 bases between. CDR3 sequence reads: CSVEGAGNPGPDTQYF. DNA of the CDR3: TGCAGCGTTGAAGGTGCGGGAAATCCGGGCCCAGATACGCAGTATTTT.

The chain couples TRBV29-1 to TRBJ2-5, with a tentative D call TRBD2 (5 bases). The CDR3 contains 12 residues. Trimming shortened V by 6 bases and J by 0 bases, and 8 bases separated the two germline ends. The germline V gene encodes CDR1 SQVTM and CDR2 ANQGSEA. CDR3 nucleotide sequence: TGCAGCGTGACTACCTACCAAGAGACCCAGTACTTC. Translating gives CSVTTYQETQYF.

This clonotype was picked up a small number of times. V is TRBV12-3 or TRBV12-4 and J is TRBJ2-3; 9 bases line up with TRBD2. There are 15 residues in the CDR3. The ends lost 1 base at V and 4 bases at J; junction bases unmatched: 3. The CDR3 region has the DNA TGTGCCAGCAGTTTAGGCCTAGCGGGGTCAGATACGCAGTATTTT. Protein sequence: CASSLGLAGSDTQYF.